These 5 T cell receptor beta chains were all obtained from the same sample, sequenced in a study of shared clonotypes between healthy human individuals. It was CD45RO-negative cells, positively selected for CCR7, that made up naive CD8 cells, with terminally differentiated effector memory CD45RA+ cells excluded. Generated by immunoSEQ multiplex PCR, the TCRdb table keeps only in-frame clones and is missing some. The sample shows approximately 720,000 clones, 92% of them seen only once. The sequencing input was naive CD8+ T cells sorted from blood. These receptors were collected from a man aged 25 to 40 in good health.

The chain carries TRBV11-2 and TRBJ2-3, with D uncertain. Germline lookup yields CDR1 SGHAT and CDR2 FQNNGV. The CDR3 is 11 residues long. V lost 5 bases and J 6 bases, leaving 6 bases between the germline ends. This chain's CDR3 is CASSLMDTQYF. As DNA, the CDR3 is TGTGCCAGCAGCCTTATGGATACGCAGTATTTT.

The chain has TRBV27 and TRBJ2-7; 13 bases are shared with TRBD2. V lost 7 bases, J lost 5 bases, and 8 bases stayed unmatched. This CDR3 region has 15 residues. CDR1 is MNHEY and CDR2 is SMNVEV in the germline V gene (reference sequence). The CDR3 DNA reads TGTGCCAGCAACGCGGGACTAGCGGGACTCAACGAGCAGTACTTC. Translated, it gives CASNAGLAGLNEQYF.

This clone was picked up one time. V gene TRBV4-3 combines with J gene TRBJ2-7, with D possibly TRBD2 on 6 matching bases. This CDR3 spans 15 amino acids. Germline V gene sequence: CDR1 LGHNA, CDR2 YSLEER. V gave up 2 bases and J gave up 2 bases, with 13 bases separating them. The CDR3 reads CASSQLEGLTYEQYF. Here the CDR3 DNA reads TGCGCCAGCAGCCAATTAGAGGGACTCACCTACGAGCAGTACTTC.

Here the CDR3 reads CASRGSPYEQYF. The CDR3 DNA follows: TGTGCCAGCAGGGGATCCCCCTACGAGCAGTACTTC. This chain links TRBV2 with TRBJ2-7; D is uncertain. The CDR3 consists of 12 residues. From germline, CDR1 is SNHLY and CDR2 FYNNEI. Trimming stripped 6 bases from V and 2 bases from J, with 8 bases between. Together with reference TRBV2 and TRBJ2-7, the CDR3 gives the full variable domain: EPEVTQTPSHQVTQMGQEVILRCVPISNHLYFYWYRQILGQKVEFLVSFYNNEISEKSEIFDDQFSVERPDGSNFTLKIRSTKLEDSAMYFCASRGSPYEQYFGPGTRLTVT.

V usage is TRBV18 and J usage is TRBJ2-3, with unresolved D. Looked up from germline, CDR1 is KGHSH and CDR2 is LQKENI. Trimming cost V 3 bases and J 6 bases, with 1 base left between them. The CDR3 totals 10 residues. The CDR3 region has the DNA TGTGCCAGCTCACCTGATACGCAGTATTTT. Protein product: CASSPDTQYF.